This T cell receptor beta chain comes out of a study of blood T cell repertoires in COVID-19. For the study at large: PBMCs, B-cell-depleted T cells, or T cells provided the cDNA or gDNA that made up the material.

This CDR3 region has 11 residues. The germline CDR1 and CDR2 sequences are SEHNR and FQNEAQ (reference sequence). Under the authors' procedure: Reference gene primer amplification gave nucleated cell count estimates. TCRdb keeps only in-frame clones here, not all; method: immunoSEQ multiplex PCR. V and J calls and clone size follow that table, whereas D and trimming were derived from the DNA. The profile shows about 110,000 clones, roughly 85% of them singletons. Notes on this clone: At one of its ends the junction is not consistent with the germline gene, which may arise from a read error.

This chain links TRBV7-9 with TRBJ2-1; D remains unclear. Sequencing input: peripheral blood. This TCR was sampled from a man aged 35 to 55 with acute or convalescent COVID-19. CDR3 sequence (DNA): TGTGCCAGCAGCTCCAACAATGAGCAGTTCTTC. Encoded protein: CASSSNNEQFF.